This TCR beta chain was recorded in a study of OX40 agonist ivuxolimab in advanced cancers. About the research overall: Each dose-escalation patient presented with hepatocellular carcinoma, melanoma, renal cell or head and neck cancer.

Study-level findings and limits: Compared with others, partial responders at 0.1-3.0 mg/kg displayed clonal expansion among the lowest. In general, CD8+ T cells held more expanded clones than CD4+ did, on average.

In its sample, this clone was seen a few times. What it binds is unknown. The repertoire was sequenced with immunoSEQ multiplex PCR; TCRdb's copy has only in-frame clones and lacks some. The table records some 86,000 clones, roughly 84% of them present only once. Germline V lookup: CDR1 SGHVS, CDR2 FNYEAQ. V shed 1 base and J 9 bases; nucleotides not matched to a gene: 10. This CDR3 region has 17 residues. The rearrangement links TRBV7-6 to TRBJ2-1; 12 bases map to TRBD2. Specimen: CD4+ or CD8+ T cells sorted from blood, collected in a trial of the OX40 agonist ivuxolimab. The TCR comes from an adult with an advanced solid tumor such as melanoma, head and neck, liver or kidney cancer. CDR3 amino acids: CASSLVSQLAGGGEQFF. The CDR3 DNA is TGTGCCAGCAGCTTAGTTTCCCAACTAGCGGGAGGTGGTGAGCAGTTCTTC.